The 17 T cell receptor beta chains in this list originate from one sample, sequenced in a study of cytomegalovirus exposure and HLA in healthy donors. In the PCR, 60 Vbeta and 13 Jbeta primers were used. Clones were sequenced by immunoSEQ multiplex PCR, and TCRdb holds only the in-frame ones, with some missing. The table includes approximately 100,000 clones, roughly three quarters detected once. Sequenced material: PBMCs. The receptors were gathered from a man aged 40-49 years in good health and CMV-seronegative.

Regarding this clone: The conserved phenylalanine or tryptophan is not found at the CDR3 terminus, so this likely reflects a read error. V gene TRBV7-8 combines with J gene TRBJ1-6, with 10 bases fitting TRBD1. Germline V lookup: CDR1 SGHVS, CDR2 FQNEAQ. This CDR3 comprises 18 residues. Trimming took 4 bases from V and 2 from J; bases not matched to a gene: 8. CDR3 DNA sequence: TGTGCCAGCAGCTCCCGGGACAGGGGTCTGGCCTATAATTCACCCCTCCACCTT. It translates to CASSSRDRGLAYNSPLHL.

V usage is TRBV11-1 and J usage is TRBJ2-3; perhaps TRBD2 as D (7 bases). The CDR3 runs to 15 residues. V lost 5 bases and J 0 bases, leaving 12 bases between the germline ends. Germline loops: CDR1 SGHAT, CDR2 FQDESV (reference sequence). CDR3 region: CASSDRGASTDTQYF. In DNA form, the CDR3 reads TGTGCCAGCAGCGACCGGGGGGCTAGCACAGATACGCAGTATTTT.

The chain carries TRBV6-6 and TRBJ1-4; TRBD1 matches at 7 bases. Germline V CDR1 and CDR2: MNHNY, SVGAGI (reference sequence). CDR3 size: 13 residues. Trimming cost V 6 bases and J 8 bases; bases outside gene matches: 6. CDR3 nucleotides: TGTGCCAGCAGACAGGGGTTTGGAGAAAAACTGTTTTTT. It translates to CASRQGFGEKLFF.

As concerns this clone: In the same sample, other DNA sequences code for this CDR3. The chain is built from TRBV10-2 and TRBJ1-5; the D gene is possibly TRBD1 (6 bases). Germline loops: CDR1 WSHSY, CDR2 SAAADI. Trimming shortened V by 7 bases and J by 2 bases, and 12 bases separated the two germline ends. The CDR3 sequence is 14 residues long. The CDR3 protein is CASTPGQGNQPQHF. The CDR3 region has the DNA TGCGCCAGCACCCCGGGACAAGGCAATCAGCCCCAGCATTTT.

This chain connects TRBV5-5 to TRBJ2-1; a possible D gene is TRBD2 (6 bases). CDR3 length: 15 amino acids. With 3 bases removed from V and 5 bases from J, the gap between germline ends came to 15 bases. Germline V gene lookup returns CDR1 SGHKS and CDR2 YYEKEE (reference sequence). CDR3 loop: CASSSRVRGDNEQFF. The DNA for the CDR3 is TGTGCCAGCAGCTCCCGGGTGCGCGGGGACAATGAGCAGTTCTTC.

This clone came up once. CDR3 in DNA: TGTGCCACCAGCGGAAAAAGCAGGGAGGGGGGAGATACGCAGTATTTT. It encodes CATSGKSREGGDTQYF. The V gene is TRBV15, the J gene TRBJ2-3; a weak D match, TRBD2 (7 bases). The CDR3 loop spans 16 amino acids. The ends were cut back, 5 bases at V and 5 bases at J, with 20 bases in the middle. From germline, CDR1 is LNHNV and CDR2 YYDKDF (reference sequence).

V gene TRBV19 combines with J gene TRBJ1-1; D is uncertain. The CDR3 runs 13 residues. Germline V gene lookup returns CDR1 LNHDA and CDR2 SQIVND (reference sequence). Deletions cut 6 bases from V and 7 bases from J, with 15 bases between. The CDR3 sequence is CASSSMGGGEAFF. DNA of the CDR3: TGTGCCAGTAGCTCAATGGGAGGAGGTGAAGCTTTCTTT.

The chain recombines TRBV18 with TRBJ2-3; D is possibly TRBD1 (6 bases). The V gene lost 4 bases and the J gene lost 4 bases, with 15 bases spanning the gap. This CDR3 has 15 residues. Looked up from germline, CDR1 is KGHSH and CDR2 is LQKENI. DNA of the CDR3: TGTGCCAGCTCACGCCGGGACACACTGGCAGATACGCAGTATTTT. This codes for CASSRRDTLADTQYF.

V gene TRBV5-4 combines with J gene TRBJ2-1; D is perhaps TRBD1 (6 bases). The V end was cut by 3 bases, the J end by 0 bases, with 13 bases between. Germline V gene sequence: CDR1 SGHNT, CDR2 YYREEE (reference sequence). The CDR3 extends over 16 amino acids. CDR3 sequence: CASSWGQGSSYNEQFF. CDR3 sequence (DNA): TGTGCCAGCAGCTGGGGGCAGGGCTCCTCCTACAATGAGCAGTTCTTC.

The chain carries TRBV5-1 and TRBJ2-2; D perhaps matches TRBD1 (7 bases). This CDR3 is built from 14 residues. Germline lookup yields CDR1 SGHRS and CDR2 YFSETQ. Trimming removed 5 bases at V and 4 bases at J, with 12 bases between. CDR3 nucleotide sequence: TGCGCCAGCAGGCGGGACAGCCCCACCGGGGAGCTGTTTTTT. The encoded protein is CASRRDSPTGELFF.

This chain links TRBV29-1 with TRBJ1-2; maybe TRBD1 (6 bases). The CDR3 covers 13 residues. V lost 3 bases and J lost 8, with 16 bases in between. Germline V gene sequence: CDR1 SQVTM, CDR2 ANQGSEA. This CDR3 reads CSVDRTAAWGYTF. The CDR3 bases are TGCAGCGTTGATAGGACAGCCGCGTGGGGCTACACCTTC.

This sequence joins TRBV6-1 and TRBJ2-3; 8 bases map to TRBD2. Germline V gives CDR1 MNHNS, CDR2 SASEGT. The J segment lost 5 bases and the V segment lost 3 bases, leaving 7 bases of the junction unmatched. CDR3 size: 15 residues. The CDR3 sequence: CASSDPGGPIDTQYF. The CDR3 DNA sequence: TGTGCCAGCAGTGACCCGGGGGGGCCTATAGATACGCAGTATTTT.

This chain's CDR3 is CASSLWRVGNTIYF. CDR3 DNA: TGTGCCAGCAGTTTATGGCGGGTGGGAAACACCATATATTTT. The chain employs TRBV28 and TRBJ1-3; D gene unclear. The CDR3 length is 14 residues. CDR1 is MDHEN, CDR2 SYDVKM, per germline. Trimming cost V 0 bases and J 4 bases, with 7 bases left between them.

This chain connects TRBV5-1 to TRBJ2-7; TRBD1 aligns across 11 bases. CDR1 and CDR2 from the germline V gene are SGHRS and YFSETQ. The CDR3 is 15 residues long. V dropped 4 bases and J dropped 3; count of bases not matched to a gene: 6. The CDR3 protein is CASSPRTGGVYEQYF. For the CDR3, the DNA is TGCGCCAGCAGCCCACGGACAGGGGGCGTCTACGAGCAGTACTTC. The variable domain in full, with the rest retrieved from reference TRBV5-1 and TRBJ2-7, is KAGVTQTPRYLIKTRGQQVTLSCSPISGHRSVSWYQQTPGQGLQFLFEYFSETQRNKGNFPGRFSGRQFSNSRSEMNVSTLELGDSALYLCASSPRTGGVYEQYFGPGTRLTVT.

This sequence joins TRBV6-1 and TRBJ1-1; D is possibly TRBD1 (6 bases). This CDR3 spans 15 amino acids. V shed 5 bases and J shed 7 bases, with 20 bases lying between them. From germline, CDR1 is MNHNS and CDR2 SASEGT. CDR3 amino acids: CASSLGAGAFGEAFF. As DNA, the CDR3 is TGTGCCAGCAGTTTAGGGGCAGGGGCGTTCGGTGAAGCTTTCTTT.

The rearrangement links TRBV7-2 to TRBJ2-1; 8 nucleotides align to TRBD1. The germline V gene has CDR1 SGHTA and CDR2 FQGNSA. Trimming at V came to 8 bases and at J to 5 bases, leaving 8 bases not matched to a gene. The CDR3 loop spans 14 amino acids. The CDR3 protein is CASFRGPNHNEQFF. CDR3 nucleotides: TGTGCCAGCTTCAGGGGGCCGAATCACAATGAGCAGTTCTTC.

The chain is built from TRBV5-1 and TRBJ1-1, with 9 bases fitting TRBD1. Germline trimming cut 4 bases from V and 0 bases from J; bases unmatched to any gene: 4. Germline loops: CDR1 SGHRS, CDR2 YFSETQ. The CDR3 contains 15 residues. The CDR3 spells CASSQGQGLNTEAFF. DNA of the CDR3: TGCGCCAGCAGCCAAGGACAGGGGCTGAACACTGAAGCTTTCTTT.